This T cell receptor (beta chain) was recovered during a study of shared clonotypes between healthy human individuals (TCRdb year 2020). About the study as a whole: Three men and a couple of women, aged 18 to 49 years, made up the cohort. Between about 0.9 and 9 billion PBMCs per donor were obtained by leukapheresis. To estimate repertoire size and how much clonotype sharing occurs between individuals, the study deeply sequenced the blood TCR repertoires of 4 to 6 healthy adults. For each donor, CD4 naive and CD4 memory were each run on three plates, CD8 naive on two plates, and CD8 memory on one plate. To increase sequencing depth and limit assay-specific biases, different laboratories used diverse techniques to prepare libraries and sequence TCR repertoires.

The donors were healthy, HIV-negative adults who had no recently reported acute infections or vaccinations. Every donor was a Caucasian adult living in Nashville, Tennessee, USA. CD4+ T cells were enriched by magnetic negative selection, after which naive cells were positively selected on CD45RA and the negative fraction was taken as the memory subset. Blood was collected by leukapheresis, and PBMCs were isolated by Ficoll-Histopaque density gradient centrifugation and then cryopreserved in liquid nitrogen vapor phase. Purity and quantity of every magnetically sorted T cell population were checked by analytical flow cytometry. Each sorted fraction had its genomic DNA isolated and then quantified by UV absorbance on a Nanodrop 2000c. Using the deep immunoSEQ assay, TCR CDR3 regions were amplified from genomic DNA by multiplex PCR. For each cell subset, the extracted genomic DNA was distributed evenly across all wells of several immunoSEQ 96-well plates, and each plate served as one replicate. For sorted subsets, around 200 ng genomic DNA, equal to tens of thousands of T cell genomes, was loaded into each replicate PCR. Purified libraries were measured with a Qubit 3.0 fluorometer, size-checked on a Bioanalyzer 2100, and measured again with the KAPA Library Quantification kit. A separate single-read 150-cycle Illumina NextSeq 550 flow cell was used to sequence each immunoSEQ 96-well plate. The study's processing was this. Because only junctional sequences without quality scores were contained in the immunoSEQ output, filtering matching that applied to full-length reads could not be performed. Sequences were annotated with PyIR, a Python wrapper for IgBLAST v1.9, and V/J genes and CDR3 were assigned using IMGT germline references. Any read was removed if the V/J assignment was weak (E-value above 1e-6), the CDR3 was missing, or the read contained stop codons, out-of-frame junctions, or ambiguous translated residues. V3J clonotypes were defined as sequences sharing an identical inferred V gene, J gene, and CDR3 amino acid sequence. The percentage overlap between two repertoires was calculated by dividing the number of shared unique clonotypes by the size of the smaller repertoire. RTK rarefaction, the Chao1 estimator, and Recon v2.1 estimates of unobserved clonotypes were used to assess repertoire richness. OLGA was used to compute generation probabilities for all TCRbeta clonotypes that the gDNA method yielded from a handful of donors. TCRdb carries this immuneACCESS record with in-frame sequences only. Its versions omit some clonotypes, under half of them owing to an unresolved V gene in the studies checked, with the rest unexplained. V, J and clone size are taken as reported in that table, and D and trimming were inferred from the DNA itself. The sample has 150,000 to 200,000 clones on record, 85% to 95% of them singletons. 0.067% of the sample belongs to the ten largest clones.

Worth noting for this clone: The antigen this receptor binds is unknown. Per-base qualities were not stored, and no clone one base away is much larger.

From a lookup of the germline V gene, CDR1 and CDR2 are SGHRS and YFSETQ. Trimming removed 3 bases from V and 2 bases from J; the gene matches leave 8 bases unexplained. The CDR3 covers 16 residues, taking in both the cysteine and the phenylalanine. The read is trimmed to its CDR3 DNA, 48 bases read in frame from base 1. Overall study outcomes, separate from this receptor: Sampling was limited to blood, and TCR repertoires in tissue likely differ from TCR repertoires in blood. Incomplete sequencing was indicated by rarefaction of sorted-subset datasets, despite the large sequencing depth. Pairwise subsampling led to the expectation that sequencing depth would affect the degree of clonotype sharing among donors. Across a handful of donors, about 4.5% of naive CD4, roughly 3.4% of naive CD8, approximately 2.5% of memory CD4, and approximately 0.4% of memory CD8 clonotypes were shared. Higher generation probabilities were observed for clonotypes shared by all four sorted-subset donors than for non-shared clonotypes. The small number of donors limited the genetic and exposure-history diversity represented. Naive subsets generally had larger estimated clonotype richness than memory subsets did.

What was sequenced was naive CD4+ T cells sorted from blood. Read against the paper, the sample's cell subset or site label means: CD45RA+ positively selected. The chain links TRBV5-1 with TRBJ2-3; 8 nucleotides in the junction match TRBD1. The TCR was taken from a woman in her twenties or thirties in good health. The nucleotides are TGCGCCAGCAGCTACAGGACAGGGACCCCCACAGATACGCAGTATTTT. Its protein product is CASSYRTGTPTDTQYF. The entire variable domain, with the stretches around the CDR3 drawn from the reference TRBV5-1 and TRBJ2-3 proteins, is KAGVTQTPRYLIKTRGQQVTLSCSPISGHRSVSWYQQTPGQGLQFLFEYFSETQRNKGNFPGRFSGRQFSNSRSEMNVSTLELGDSALYLCASSYRTGTPTDTQYFGPGTRLTVL.